This T cell receptor (beta chain) was recovered during a study of blood T cells in healthy people across ages. General study results and limits: Total diversity from one million sequenced T cells was likely underestimated.

As regards this clonotype: Its antigen is as yet unknown.

The authors ran a second PCR of about 6 to 12 cycles using a sample-barcoded 5' primer and a J-beta primer mix. TCRdb called the 5' RACE reads again in MiXCR, with one record for every CDR3 protein. The sample includes around 690,000 distinct CDR3 sequences, roughly 50% seen only once; the top ten take roughly 34%. V dropped 7 bases and J dropped 5; count of bases not matched to a gene: 12. Germline CDR1 and CDR2: SEHNR and FQNEAQ (reference sequence). The CDR3 spans 15 residues. The TCR was taken from a man aged 60-69 years in good health. Sequenced input: blood. The V gene is TRBV7-9, the J gene TRBJ2-5, with TRBD1 matching 8 bases. The CDR3 is CASTRGRGHLETQYF. CDR3 DNA sequence: TGTGCCAGCACCCGGGGCAGGGGGCATTTGGAGACCCAGTACTTC.